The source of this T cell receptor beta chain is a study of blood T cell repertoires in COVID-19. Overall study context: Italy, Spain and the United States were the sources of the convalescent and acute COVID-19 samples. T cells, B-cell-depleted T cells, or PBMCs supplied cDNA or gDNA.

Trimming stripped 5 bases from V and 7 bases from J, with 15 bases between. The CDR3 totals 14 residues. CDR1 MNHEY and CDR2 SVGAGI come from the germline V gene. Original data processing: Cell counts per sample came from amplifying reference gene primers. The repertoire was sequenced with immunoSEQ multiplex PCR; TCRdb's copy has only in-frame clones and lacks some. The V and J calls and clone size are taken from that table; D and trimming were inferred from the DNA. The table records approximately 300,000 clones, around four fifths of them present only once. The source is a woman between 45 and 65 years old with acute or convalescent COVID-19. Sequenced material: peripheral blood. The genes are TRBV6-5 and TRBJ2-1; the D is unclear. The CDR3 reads CASSTLQEINEQFF. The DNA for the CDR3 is TGTGCCAGCAGTACCCTCCAGGAAATAAATGAGCAGTTCTTC.